One sample yielded the 13 T cell receptor beta chains listed below, sequenced in a study of blood T cell repertoires in COVID-19. This table comes from immunoSEQ multiplex PCR, and its TCRdb copy is limited to in-frame clones, with some not included. Of about 350,000 clones listed, almost 90% are singletons. Sample: PBMCs or T cells enriched from blood (not recorded which). The receptor set was obtained from a woman aged 25 to 39 who had been exposed to COVID-19.

V usage is TRBV27 and J usage is TRBJ2-7; a possible D gene is TRBD1 (5 bases). Germline values: CDR1 MNHEY, CDR2 SMNVEV (reference sequence). CDR3 length: 15 amino acids. V lost 6 bases and J lost 5, with 20 bases in between. The CDR3 DNA sequence: TGTGCCAGCAGGGTAAGCACAGGTGGTAGAGACGAGCAGTACTTC. Residues: CASRVSTGGRDEQYF.

The CDR3 protein is CASRSIYEQYF. CDR3 DNA sequence: TGTGCCAGCAGGAGCATATACGAGCAGTACTTC. The chain has TRBV28 and TRBJ2-7; no definite D call. This CDR3 is built from 11 residues. Between the trimmed V and J ends, which lost 6 bases and 4 bases, there was a span of 7 bases. Germline lookup yields CDR1 MDHEN and CDR2 SYDVKM.

This rearrangement joins TRBV18 to TRBJ2-4, with unresolved D. From germline, CDR1 is KGHSH and CDR2 LQKENI. The CDR3 is 15 amino acids. V was shortened by 0 bases and J by 1 base, with 7 bases between the two germline ends. CDR3 nucleotide sequence: TGTGCCAGCTCACCACCTGACGGGGCCAAAAACATTCAGTACTTC. Translated: CASSPPDGAKNIQYF.

The chain links TRBV5-1 to TRBJ2-1; 9 bases are shared with TRBD2. V lost 7 bases to trimming and J lost 7 bases; unmatched junction nucleotides: 12. CDR1 is SGHRS, CDR2 YFSETQ, per germline. The length of the CDR3 is 15 residues. The CDR3 loop is CASCWAGGPGNEQFF. Here the CDR3 DNA reads TGCGCCAGCTGCTGGGCGGGAGGGCCGGGTAATGAGCAGTTCTTC.

The chain uses TRBV3-1 (or the pseudogene TRBV3-2) and TRBJ2-1, with D possibly TRBD2 on 7 matching bases. Trimming shortened V by 0 bases and J by 6 bases, and 15 bases separated the two germline ends. Germline CDR1 and CDR2: LGHDT and YNNKEL (reference sequence). This CDR3 spans 16 amino acids. The CDR3 loop is CASSQDFGGGGNEQFF. DNA for the CDR3: TGTGCCAGCAGCCAAGATTTTGGGGGAGGGGGCAATGAGCAGTTCTTC.

V usage is TRBV9 and J usage is TRBJ2-4, with D possibly being TRBD2 (5 bases). CDR1 and CDR2 from the germline V gene are SGDLS and YYNGEE. The CDR3 totals 16 residues. V lost 0 bases and J 7 bases, leaving 17 bases between the germline ends. CDR3 amino acids: CASSVGGRREINIQYF. The CDR3 DNA is TGTGCCAGCAGCGTAGGGGGAAGACGGGAAATCAACATTCAGTACTTC.

The chain recombines TRBV9 with TRBJ1-1, with D tentatively TRBD1 (5 bases). The CDR3 runs 14 residues. Germline V gives CDR1 SGDLS, CDR2 YYNGEE. Trimming took off 0 bases at V and 4 bases at J, with 10 bases between the two ends. CDR3 sequence: CASSVAGTTTEAFF. As DNA, the CDR3 is TGTGCCAGCAGCGTAGCCGGGACTACCACTGAAGCTTTCTTT.

The chain links TRBV9 to TRBJ2-7, with 9 positions matching TRBD1. Germline V CDR1 and CDR2: SGDLS, YYNGEE. This CDR3 contains 16 residues. Trimming at V came to 3 bases and at J to 4 bases, leaving 11 bases not matched to a gene. CDR3 sequence reads: CASSAGDRVVMYEQYF. The CDR3 DNA sequence: TGTGCCAGCAGCGCCGGGGACAGGGTGGTGATGTACGAGCAGTACTTC.

This chain links TRBV27 with TRBJ2-5; no definite D call. Trimming stripped 5 bases from V and 14 bases from J, with 9 bases between. The CDR3 spans 9 residues. Germline V gene sequence: CDR1 MNHEY, CDR2 SMNVEV (reference sequence). CDR3 nucleotides: TGTGCCAGCAGTCCCCCCTTTTACTTC. Protein: CASSPPFYF.

V is TRBV10-1 and J is TRBJ2-1; 7 bases line up with TRBD2. The germline V gene encodes CDR1 WNHNN and CDR2 SYGVQD (reference sequence). There are 13 residues in the CDR3. The trim removed 8 bases at V and 6 bases at J, leaving 7 bases unmatched. The CDR3 sequence: CASRGTGGNEQFF. As DNA, the CDR3 is TGCGCCAGCCGAGGAACGGGGGGCAATGAGCAGTTCTTC.

The V and J genes are TRBV11-2 and TRBJ1-4; D is uncertain. The CDR3 spans 15 residues. V shed 0 bases and J shed 8 bases, with 13 bases lying between them. Looked up from germline, CDR1 is SGHAT and CDR2 is FQNNGV. Written as DNA, the CDR3 is TGTGCCAGCAGCTTAGACAGCACCCACGGGGAAAAACTGTTTTTT. Protein sequence: CASSLDSTHGEKLFF.

This sequence joins TRBV5-1 and TRBJ2-7; D is possibly TRBD1 (6 bases). CDR1 is SGHRS, CDR2 YFSETQ, per germline. The CDR3 is 15 amino acids. V lost 6 bases to trimming and J lost 1 base, with 17 bases between them. In nucleotides, the CDR3 is TGCGCCAGCACCGAGCACCCGGACAGTTCCTACGAGCAGTACTTC. Protein: CASTEHPDSSYEQYF.

This clone was counted between two and nine times. The chain joins TRBV5-1 to TRBJ1-5; 8 bases are shared with TRBD1. This CDR3 is built from 14 residues. Unmatched junction bases numbered 2, after V lost 0 bases and J lost 6 bases. Germline V lookup: CDR1 SGHRS, CDR2 YFSETQ. CDR3 sequence reads: CASSLAGGGQPQHF. Here the CDR3 DNA reads TGCGCCAGCAGCTTGGCAGGGGGCGGTCAGCCCCAGCATTTT.